The next 7 T cell receptor beta chains were all read from a single sample in a study of shared clonotypes between healthy human individuals. Sequenced by immunoSEQ multiplex PCR; TCRdb stores in-frame clones only, minus some. This table holds millions of clones, approximately 90% found once. Specimen: naive CD4+ T cells sorted from blood. Subset in this sample: CD45RA+ positively selected. These receptors originate from a man younger than 35 in good health.

The V call is TRBV6-5, the J call TRBJ1-1; 8 bases align to TRBD1. V shed 6 bases and J 1 base; nucleotides not matched to a gene: 4. The germline CDR1 and CDR2 sequences are MNHEY and SVGAGI. The CDR3 covers 14 residues. DNA for the CDR3: TGTGCCAGCAGGAGGGGACAGGCGAACACTGAAGCTTTCTTT. Translated, it gives CASRRGQANTEAFF.

The genes are TRBV30 and TRBJ1-6; D is ambiguous. The CDR3 is 12 amino acids. With 3 bases removed from V and 7 bases from J, the gap between germline ends came to 7 bases. Germline loops: CDR1 GTSNPN, CDR2 SVGIG (reference sequence). CDR3 protein: CAWSSLNSPLHF. The CDR3 DNA reads as TGTGCCTGGAGCTCATTAAATTCACCCCTCCACTTT.

As concerns this clone: At one of its ends the junction is not consistent with the germline gene, which may arise from a read error. The V gene is TRBV7-7, the J gene TRBJ2-5, with D possibly matching TRBD1 (5 bases). The CDR3 totals 15 residues. The V gene's germline CDR1 is SSHAT and CDR2 FNYEAQ (reference sequence). CDR3 loop: CASSLVGHLQETQYF. The DNA for the CDR3 is TGTGCTAGCAGCTTAGTTGGACACCTCCAAGAGACCCAGTACTTC.

As for this clone: Other DNA sequences from this sample encode an identical CDR3 as well. The V and J genes are TRBV28 and TRBJ2-7; the D gene could be TRBD1 or TRBD2 (5 bases each). Trimming shortened V by 3 bases and J by 3 bases, and 12 bases separated the two germline ends. The CDR3 covers 14 residues. Per germline, CDR1 MDHEN and CDR2 SYDVKM. CDR3 nucleotides: TGTGCCAGCAGTTTGGGGACGCCGATCTACGAGCAGTACTTC. It codes for CASSLGTPIYEQYF. Full variable domain (outside the CDR3, taken from reference TRBV28 and TRBJ2-7): DVKVTQSSRYLVKRTGEKVFLECVQDMDHENMFWYRQDPGLGLRLIYFSYDVKMKEKGDIPEGYSVSREKKERFSLILESASTNQTSMYLCASSLGTPIYEQYFGPGTRLTVT.

The chain links TRBV28 to TRBJ2-5; 8 positions agree with TRBD1. The CDR3 consists of 13 residues. V trimming: 8 bases; J trimming: 4 bases; junction bases outside the gene matches: 6. Germline V gene data show CDR1 as MDHEN and CDR2 as SYDVKM. In DNA form, the CDR3 reads TGTGCCAGCCTTGACAGGGGCGGAGAGACCCAGTACTTC. Protein product: CASLDRGGETQYF.

V usage is TRBV7-2 and J usage is TRBJ2-5; 9 bases align to TRBD1. The CDR3 length is 15 residues. The trim removed 0 bases at V and 12 bases at J, leaving 11 bases unmatched. Per the germline V gene, CDR1 is SGHTA and CDR2 is FQGNSA. CDR3 nucleotides: TGTGCCAGCAGCTTAGCAGGAAACAGGGGGCCCCCCGAGTACTTC. Translating it yields CASSLAGNRGPPEYF.

This chain uses TRBV10-3 with TRBJ2-7, with 12 bases aligning to TRBD2. Germline V gene lookup returns CDR1 ENHRY and CDR2 SYGVKD. V dropped 10 bases and J dropped 6; count of bases not matched to a gene: 16. CDR3 size: 16 residues. The DNA of the CDR3 is TGTGCCAGTCACCCCGCACTAGCGGGAGGAGTAGGCGAGCAGTACTTC. Translating it yields CASHPALAGGVGEQYF.